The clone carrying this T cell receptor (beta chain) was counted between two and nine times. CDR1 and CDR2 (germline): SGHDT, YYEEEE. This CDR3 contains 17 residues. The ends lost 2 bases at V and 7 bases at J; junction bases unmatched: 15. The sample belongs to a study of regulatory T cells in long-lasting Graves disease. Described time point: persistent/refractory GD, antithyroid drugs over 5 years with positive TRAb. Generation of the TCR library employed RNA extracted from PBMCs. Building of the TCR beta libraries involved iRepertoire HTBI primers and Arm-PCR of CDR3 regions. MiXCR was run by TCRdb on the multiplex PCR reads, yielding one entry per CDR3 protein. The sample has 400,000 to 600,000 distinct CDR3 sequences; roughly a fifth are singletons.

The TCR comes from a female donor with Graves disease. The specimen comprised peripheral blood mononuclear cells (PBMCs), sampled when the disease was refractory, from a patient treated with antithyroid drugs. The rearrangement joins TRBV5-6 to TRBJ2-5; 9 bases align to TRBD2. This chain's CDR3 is CASSFRRREGRLGTQYF. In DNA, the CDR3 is TGTGCCAGCAGCTTCCGGCGGCGGGAGGGACGGTTGGGGACCCAGTACTTC.